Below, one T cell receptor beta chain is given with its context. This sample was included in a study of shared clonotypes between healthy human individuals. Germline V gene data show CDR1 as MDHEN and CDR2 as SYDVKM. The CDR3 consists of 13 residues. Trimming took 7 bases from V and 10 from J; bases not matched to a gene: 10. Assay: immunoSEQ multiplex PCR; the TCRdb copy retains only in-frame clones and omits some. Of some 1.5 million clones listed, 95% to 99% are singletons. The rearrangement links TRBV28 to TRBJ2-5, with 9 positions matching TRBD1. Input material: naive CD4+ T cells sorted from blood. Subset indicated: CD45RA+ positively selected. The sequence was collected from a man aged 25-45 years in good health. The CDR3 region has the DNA TGTGCCAGCAATCCGGGACAGGGAGGGAGCCAGTACTTC. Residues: CASNPGQGGSQYF.